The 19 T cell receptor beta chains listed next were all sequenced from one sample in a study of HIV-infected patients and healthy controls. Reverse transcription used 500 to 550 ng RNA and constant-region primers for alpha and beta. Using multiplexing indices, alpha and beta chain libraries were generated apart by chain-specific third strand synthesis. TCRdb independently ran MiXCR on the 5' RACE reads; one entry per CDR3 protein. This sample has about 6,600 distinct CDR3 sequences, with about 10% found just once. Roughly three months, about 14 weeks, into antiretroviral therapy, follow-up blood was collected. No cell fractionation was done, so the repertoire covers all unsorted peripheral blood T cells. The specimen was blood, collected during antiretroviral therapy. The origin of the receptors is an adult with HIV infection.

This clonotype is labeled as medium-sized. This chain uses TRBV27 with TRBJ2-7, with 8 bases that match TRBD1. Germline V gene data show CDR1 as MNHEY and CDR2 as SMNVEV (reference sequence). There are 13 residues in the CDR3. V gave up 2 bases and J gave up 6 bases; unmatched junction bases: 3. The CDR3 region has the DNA TGTGCCAGCAGTTTACAGGGGGCGAGCGAGCAGTACTTC. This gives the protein CASSLQGASEQYF.

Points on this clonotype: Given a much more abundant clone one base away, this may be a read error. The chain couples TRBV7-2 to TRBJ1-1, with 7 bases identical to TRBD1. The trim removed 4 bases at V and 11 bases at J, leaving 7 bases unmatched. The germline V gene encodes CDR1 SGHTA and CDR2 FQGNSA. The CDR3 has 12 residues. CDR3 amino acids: CASSWIGQAAFF. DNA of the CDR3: TGTGCCAGCAGCTGGATCGGACAGGCGGCTTTCTTT.

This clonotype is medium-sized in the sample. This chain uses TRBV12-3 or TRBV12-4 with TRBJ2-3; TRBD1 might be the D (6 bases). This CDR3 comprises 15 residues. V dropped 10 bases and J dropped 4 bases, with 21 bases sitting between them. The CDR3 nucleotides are TGTGCCACTACAAAGGGGACCAGGGGATCAGATACGCAGTATTTT. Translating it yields CATTKGTRGSDTQYF.

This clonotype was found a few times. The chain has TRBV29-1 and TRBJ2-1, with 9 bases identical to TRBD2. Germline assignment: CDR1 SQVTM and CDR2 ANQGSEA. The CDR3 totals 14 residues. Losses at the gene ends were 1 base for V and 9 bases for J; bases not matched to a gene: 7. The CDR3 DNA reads TGCAGCGTTGAAGGAAAAGCGGGGGGCCTTGAGCAGTTCTTC. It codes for CSVEGKAGGLEQFF.

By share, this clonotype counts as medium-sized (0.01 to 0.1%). The CDR3 sequence: CAISQGATNEKLFF. The DNA for the CDR3 is TGTGCCATCAGTCAGGGGGCGACTAATGAAAAACTGTTTTTT. V is TRBV10-3 and J is TRBJ1-4; 8 bases map to TRBD1. V lost 5 bases to trimming and J lost 2 bases; unmatched junction nucleotides: 1. The germline CDR1 and CDR2 sequences are ENHRY and SYGVKD. The CDR3 totals 14 residues.

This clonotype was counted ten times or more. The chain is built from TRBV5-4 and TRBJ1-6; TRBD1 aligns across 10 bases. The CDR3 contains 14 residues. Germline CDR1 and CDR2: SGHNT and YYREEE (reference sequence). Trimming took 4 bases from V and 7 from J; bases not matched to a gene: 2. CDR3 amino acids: CASSRDRGNSPLHF. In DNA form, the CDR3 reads TGTGCCAGCAGCCGGGACAGGGGAAATTCACCCCTCCACTTT.

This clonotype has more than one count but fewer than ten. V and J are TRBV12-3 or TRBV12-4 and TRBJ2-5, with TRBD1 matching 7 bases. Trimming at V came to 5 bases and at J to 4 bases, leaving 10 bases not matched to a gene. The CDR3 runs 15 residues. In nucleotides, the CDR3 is TGTGCCAGCAGTCCATACGACAGGGAACCAGAGACCCAGTACTTC. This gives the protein CASSPYDREPETQYF.

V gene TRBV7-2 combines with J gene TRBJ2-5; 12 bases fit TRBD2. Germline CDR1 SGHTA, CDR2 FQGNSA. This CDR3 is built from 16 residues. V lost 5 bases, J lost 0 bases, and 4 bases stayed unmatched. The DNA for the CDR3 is TGTGCCAGCAGCGCCGGACTAGCGGGATACCAAGAGACCCAGTACTTC. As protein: CASSAGLAGYQETQYF.

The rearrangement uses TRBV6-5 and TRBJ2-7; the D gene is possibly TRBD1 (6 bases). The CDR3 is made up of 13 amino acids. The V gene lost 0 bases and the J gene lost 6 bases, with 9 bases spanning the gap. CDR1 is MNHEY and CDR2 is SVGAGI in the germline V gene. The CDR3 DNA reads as TGTGCCAGCAGTTACTCTACAGGGAGCGAGCAGTACTTC. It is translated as CASSYSTGSEQYF.

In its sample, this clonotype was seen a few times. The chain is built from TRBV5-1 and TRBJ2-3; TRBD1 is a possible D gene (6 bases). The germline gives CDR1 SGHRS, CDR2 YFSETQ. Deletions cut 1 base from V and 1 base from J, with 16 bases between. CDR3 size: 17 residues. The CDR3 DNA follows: TGCGCCAGCAGCTTGATCGGGCAGACAGGACGCACAGATACGCAGTATTTT. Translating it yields CASSLIGQTGRTDTQYF.

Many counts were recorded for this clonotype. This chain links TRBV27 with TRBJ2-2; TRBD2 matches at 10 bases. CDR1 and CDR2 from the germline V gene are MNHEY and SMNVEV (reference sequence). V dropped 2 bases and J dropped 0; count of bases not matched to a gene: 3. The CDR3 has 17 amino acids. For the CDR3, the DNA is TGTGCCAGCAGTTTACGAGCGGGGGGGACGAACACCGGGGAGCTGTTTTTT. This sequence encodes CASSLRAGGTNTGELFF.

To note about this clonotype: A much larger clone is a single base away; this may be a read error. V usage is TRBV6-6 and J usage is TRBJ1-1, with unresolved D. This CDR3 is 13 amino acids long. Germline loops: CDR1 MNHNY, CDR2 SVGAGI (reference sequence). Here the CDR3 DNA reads TGTGCCAGCAGTCGGTTGGGAAACACTGAAGCTTACTTT. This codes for CASSRLGNTEAYF.

In DNA form, the CDR3 reads TGTGCCAGCAGCCCCACAGTTACGAGTAATGAAAAACTGTTTTTT. Protein product: CASSPTVTSNEKLFF. This chain joins TRBV5-5 and TRBJ1-4; D remains unclear. The CDR3 spans 15 residues. V lost 4 bases and J 4 bases, leaving 14 bases between the germline ends. The germline CDR1 and CDR2 sequences are SGHKS and YYEKEE (reference sequence).

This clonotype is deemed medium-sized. The CDR3 loop reads CASSLLAGGPGDTQYF. CDR3 DNA sequence: TGTGCCAGCAGCCTCCTAGCGGGGGGGCCAGGGGATACGCAGTATTTT. The chain couples TRBV5-5 to TRBJ2-3, with 12 nucleotides matching TRBD2. The CDR3 covers 16 residues. The V gene end was trimmed by 4 bases and the J gene end by 6 bases; junction bases not matched to a gene: 9. From germline, CDR1 is SGHKS and CDR2 YYEKEE (reference sequence).

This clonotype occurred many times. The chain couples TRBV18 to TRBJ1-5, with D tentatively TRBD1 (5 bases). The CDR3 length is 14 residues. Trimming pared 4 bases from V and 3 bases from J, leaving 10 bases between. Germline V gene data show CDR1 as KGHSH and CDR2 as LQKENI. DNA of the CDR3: TGTGCCAGCTCACTTTCAGGGCCCAATCAGCCCCAGCATTTT. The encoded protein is CASSLSGPNQPQHF.

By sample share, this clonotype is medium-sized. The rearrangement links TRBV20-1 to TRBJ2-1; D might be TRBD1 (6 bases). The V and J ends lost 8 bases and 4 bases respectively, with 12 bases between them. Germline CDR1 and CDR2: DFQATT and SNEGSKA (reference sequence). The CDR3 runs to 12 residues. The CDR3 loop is CSSSGDYNEQFF. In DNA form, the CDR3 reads TGCAGTTCCTCAGGGGATTACAATGAGCAGTTCTTC.

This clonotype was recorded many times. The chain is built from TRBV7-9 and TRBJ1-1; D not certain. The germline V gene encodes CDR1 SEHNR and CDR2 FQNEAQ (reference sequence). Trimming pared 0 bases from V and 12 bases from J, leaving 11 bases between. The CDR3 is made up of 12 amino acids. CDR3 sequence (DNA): TGTGCCAGCAGCTTAGCCGGACCCATGCCTTTCTTT. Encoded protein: CASSLAGPMPFF.

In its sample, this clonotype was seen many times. The CDR3: CASSYPSVSYNEQFF. The CDR3 nucleotides are TGTGCCAGCAGTTACCCATCGGTCTCCTACAATGAGCAGTTCTTC. V and J are TRBV6-6 and TRBJ2-1; no clear D gene. Germline loops: CDR1 MNHNY, CDR2 SVGAGI (reference sequence). V was cut by 2 bases and J by 0 bases, with 8 bases left in between. The CDR3 loop spans 15 amino acids.

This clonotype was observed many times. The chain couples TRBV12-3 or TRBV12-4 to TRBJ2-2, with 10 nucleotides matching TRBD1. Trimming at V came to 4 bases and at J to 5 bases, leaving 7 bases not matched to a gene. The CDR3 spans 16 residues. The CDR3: CASSYLTGGRTGELFF. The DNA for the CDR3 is TGTGCCAGCAGTTACCTGACAGGGGGCAGGACCGGGGAGCTGTTTTTT.